The TCR beta chain described here comes from a study of T cell repertoires in cytomegalovirus infection. Study-level background: The authors used CMV epitopes that were HLA-C-restricted (recently identified) and HLA-B-restricted (well studied). Indicated by public TCR beta signatures were CMV infection and matching HLA type.

Trimming took off 0 bases at V and 0 bases at J, with 9 bases between the two ends. Per germline, CDR1 SGHTA and CDR2 FQGNSA. The CDR3 is 16 amino acids. General study points: Ex vivo, HLA-C-restricted CMV-specific TCR beta clonotypes prevailed over the rest of the response. Cumulative frequency (of public TCR beta family members) identified carriers of CMV plus the relevant HLA.

With respect to this clonotype: Antigen unknown.

TCRdb re-derived calls from the reads in MiXCR, one entry per CDR3 protein. The sample lists about 310,000 distinct CDR3 sequences; roughly 25% were seen once. The source of this sequence is a human donor in good health (CMV status not recorded). Some clones in this sample may be carry-over from other donors' samples. The source material was cultured PBMCs, sampled from culture after CMV antigen stimulation. V is TRBV7-2 and J is TRBJ2-1; D gene uncertain. DNA of the CDR3: TGTGCCAGCAGCTTAGCCCCCTCGGGCTCCTACAATGAGCAGTTCTTC. Translation: CASSLAPSGSYNEQFF. Based on the CDR3 plus reference TRBV7-2 and TRBJ2-1, the full variable domain is GAGVSQSPSNKVTEKGKDVELRCDPISGHTALYWYRQSLGQGLEFLIYFQGNSAPDKSGLPSDRFSAERTGGSVSTLTIQRTQQEDSAVYLCASSLAPSGSYNEQFFGPGTRLTVL.